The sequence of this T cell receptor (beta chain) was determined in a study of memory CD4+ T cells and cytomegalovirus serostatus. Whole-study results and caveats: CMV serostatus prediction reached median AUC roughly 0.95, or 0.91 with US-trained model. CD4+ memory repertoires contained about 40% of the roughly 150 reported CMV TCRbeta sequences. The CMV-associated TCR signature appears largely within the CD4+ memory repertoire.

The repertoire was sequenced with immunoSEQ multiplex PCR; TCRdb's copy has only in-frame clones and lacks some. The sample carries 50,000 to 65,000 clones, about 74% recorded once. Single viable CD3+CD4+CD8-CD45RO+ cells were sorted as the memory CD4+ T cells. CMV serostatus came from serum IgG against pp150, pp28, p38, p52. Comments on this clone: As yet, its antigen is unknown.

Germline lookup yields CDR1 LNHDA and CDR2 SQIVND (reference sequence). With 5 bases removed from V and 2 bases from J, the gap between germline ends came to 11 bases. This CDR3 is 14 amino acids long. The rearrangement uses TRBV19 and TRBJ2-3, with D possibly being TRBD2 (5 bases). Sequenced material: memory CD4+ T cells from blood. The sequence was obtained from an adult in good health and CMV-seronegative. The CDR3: CASSQRTFTDTQYF. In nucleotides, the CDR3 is TGTGCCAGTAGTCAACGGACTTTCACAGATACGCAGTATTTT.